The entry that follows covers one T cell receptor beta chain sequence. What it binds is unknown. The CDR3 covers 14 residues. Trimming cost V 4 bases and J 0 bases, with 10 bases left between them. The germline V gene encodes CDR1 MGHRA and CDR2 YSYEKL. This entry is derived from a study of early stage breast cancer tumors. Findings and limits, study-wide: Most shared enriched TCRB sequences were commonly generated ones. Compared with adjacent normal breast tissue, tumors showed around 2.5-fold greater T cell density and higher clonality.

Using immunoSEQ multiplex PCR, the repertoire was profiled, and TCRdb retains in-frame clones only, with some absent. The table includes about 63,000 clones, around three quarters detected once. The chain has TRBV4-1 and TRBJ2-7; the D is unclear. The receptor comes from a person younger than 45 with breast cancer. Sample: blood. The chain's CDR3 is CASSLRSPSYEQYF. CDR3 nucleotide sequence: TGCGCCAGCAGCCTGCGGAGCCCCTCCTACGAGCAGTACTTC.